One and the same sample provided the 4 T cell receptor beta chains below, sequenced in a study of blood T cells in healthy people across ages. Then a second PCR, running roughly 7 to 11 cycles, was carried out with a sample-barcoded 5' primer and a J-beta primer mix. A single record per CDR3 protein comes from TCRdb applying MiXCR to the 5' RACE reads. The data show roughly 2 million distinct CDR3 sequences, with 49% seen just once and approximately 2.1% held by the top ten. Sequences were obtained from blood. Every receptor here comes from a middle-aged woman in good health.

The chain is built from TRBV20-1 and TRBJ1-2; 9 nucleotides align to TRBD1. V lost 6 bases, J lost 5 bases, and 16 bases stayed unmatched. Germline CDR1 reads DFQATT; CDR2 reads SNEGSKA (reference sequence). The CDR3 has 16 amino acids. CDR3 region: CSAFTGGNVGLYGYTF. CDR3 bases: TGCAGTGCCTTTACAGGGGGCAATGTAGGACTATATGGCTACACCTTC.

The chain recombines TRBV7-2 with TRBJ2-5; no clear D. Germline loops: CDR1 SGHTA, CDR2 FQGNSA. This CDR3 has 14 amino acids. V was cut by 1 base and J by 5 bases, with 11 bases left in between. The CDR3 nucleotides are TGTGCCAGCAGCTTAGATCGTCGAGGCGAGACCCAGTACTTC. This gives the protein CASSLDRRGETQYF.

Remarks on this clonotype: The missing conserved phenylalanine or tryptophan at the end of this CDR3 makes a read error likely. The CDR3 sequence is CSASFRSSYEQYL. Written as DNA, the CDR3 is TGCAGTGCTAGTTTCAGGTCCTCCTACGAGCAGTACCTC. The genes are TRBV20-1 and TRBJ2-7; D is ambiguous. The CDR3 runs to 13 residues. The V end lost 3 bases, the J end lost 0 bases, and 9 bases lay between the germline ends. Germline V CDR1 and CDR2: DFQATT, SNEGSKA (reference sequence).

The rearrangement links TRBV7-2 to TRBJ2-5; TRBD2 matches at 7 bases. CDR3 size: 15 residues. Losses at the gene ends were 2 bases for V and 5 bases for J; bases not matched to a gene: 8. The germline V gene has CDR1 SGHTA and CDR2 FQGNSA. The CDR3 spells CASSLSGLEMETQYF. The CDR3 DNA reads as TGTGCCAGCAGCTTAAGTGGACTAGAGATGGAGACCCAGTACTTC.